A selection of T cell receptor beta chains follows, all from one sample in a study of T cells in Graves' hyperthyroidism and ophthalmopathy. Via MiXCR, TCRdb re-called the multiplex PCR reads, giving one row per CDR3 protein. Of under 350,000 distinct CDR3 sequences listed, around a sixth are singletons. The sequencing sample was made of blood. The receptor set was obtained from a woman aged 50 to 65 with Graves' hyperthyroidism. Each CDR3 is given with its conserved first and last residue. D genes are given only for firm matches. Clone size appears in some rows only: once, few, many, or a class for an expanded clone.

V	J	size	D	DNA	CDR3
TRBV20-1	TRBJ2-3	many	NA	TGCAGTGCTAGAGATTTGACAGGCAGTGATACGCAGTATTTT	CSARDLTGSDTQYF
TRBV5-1	TRBJ1-4	few	NA	TGCGCCAGCAGTCCCACAGGAGTAGGCGAAAAACTGTTTTTT	CASSPTGVGEKLFF
TRBV5-1	TRBJ2-2	many	NA	TGCGCCAGCAGCCCGGGCAGGGATAACGGGGAGCTGTTTTTT	CASSPGRDNGELFF
TRBV5-4	TRBJ2-2	NA	NA	TGTGCCAGCAGCGCAGCGGAAGTGGGGACCGGGGAGCTGTTTTTT	CASSAAEVGTGELFF
TRBV9	TRBJ2-7	few	TRBD1	TGTGCCAGCAGCGGGCCGGGACAGAAGGGCGAGCAGTACTTC	CASSGPGQKGEQYF
TRBV2	TRBJ2-1	many	NA	TGTGCCAGCAGCTTTTTTTCCGACAATGAGCAGTTCTTC	CASSFFSDNEQFF
TRBV6-1	TRBJ1-5	many	NA	TGTGCCAGCAGTGAGGGACTCGTTTATAGCAATCAGCCCCAGCATTTT	CASSEGLVYSNQPQHF
TRBV20-1	TRBJ2-7	NA	TRBD2	TGCAGTGCTAGCTTAGGACTAGTCCCCTACGAGCAGTACTTC	CSASLGLVPYEQYF
TRBV5-1	TRBJ1-1	many	NA	TGCGCCAGCAGCATCCGGGGAACTCCTGAAGCTTTCTTT	CASSIRGTPEAFF
TRBV7-9	TRBJ2-1	many	NA	TGTGCCAGCGGACGAGGAAGGGTGGATGAGCAGTTCTTC	CASGRGRVDEQFF
TRBV18	TRBJ2-2	many	NA	TGTGCCAGCTCACCACGATGGAACACCGGGGAGCTGTTTTTT	CASSPRWNTGELFF
TRBV5-1	TRBJ2-3	many	TRBD2	TGCGCCAGCAGCTTTGCGGGAGTTGGAAATACGCAGTATTTT	CASSFAGVGNTQYF
TRBV3-1	TRBJ2-1	NA	NA	TGTGCCAGCAGCCAAGATCTGGGCGATGAGCAGTTCTTC	CASSQDLGDEQFF
TRBV11-2	TRBJ1-6	few	NA	TGTGCCAGCAGCTTGACAGAGGATTATTATAATTCACCCCTCCACTTT	CASSLTEDYYNSPLHF
TRBV20-1	TRBJ2-3	NA	TRBD2	TGCAGTGCCCAGCCGGGACTAGCGGGAGGAGGAGATACGCAGTATTTT	CSAQPGLAGGGDTQYF
TRBV7-2	TRBJ1-1	many	NA	TGTGCCAGCAGCTTGTCTAGCGACACTGAAGCTTTCTTT	CASSLSSDTEAFF